This T cell receptor (beta chain) derives from a study of cytomegalovirus exposure and HLA in healthy donors. The study, taken as a whole, reports: A missense DCLRE1C variant was associated with V- and J-gene trimming of TCR beta chains in a later analysis, and an independent cohort replicated the association. Within the data, a cluster of highly shared sequence variants was likely a sequencing artifact.

Losses at the gene ends were 10 bases for V and 7 bases for J; bases not matched to a gene: 17. There are 16 residues in the CDR3. The germline gives CDR1 MDHEN, CDR2 SYDVKM. In the case of this clone: The antigen remains unidentified.

The donors gave bone marrow, and they were healthy. In nominal health when sampled, donors likely had unrecorded immune exposures nonetheless. The PCR employed 60 Vbeta primers together with 13 Jbeta primers. TCRdb's copy holds only in-frame clones and misses some; the assay was immunoSEQ multiplex PCR. The sample lists roughly 190,000 clones; about 85% were seen once. The rearrangement links TRBV28 to TRBJ1-5, with TRBD1 identical over 9 bases. The specimen sequenced was PBMCs. The TCR was taken from a boy aged 2 to 10 in good health and CMV-seronegative. In nucleotides, the CDR3 is TGTGCCACTAGTAAGGAAGGGGACAGGGTGGGACAGCCCCAGCATTTT. This sequence encodes CATSKEGDRVGQPQHF. The variable domain in full, completed from reference TRBV28 and TRBJ1-5, reads DVKVTQSSRYLVKRTGEKVFLECVQDMDHENMFWYRQDPGLGLRLIYFSYDVKMKEKGDIPEGYSVSREKKERFSLILESASTNQTSMYLCATSKEGDRVGQPQHFGDGTRLSIL.